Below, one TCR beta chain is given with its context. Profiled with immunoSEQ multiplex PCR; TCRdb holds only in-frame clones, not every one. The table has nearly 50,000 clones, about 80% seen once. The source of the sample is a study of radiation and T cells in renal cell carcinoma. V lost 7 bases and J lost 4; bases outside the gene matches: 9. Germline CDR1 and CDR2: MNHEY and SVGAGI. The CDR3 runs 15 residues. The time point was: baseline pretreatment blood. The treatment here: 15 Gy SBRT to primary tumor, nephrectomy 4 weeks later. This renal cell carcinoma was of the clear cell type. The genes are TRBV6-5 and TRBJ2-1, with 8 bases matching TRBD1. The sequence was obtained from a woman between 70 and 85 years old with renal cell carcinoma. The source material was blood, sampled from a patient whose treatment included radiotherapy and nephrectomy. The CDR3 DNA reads TGTGCCAGCAAAACTACAGGGGGAGGTTACAATGAGCAGTTCTTC. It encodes CASKTTGGGYNEQFF.